This T cell receptor (beta chain) appears in the sequencing data of a study of blood T cell repertoires in COVID-19. The wider study: Sources were T cells, B-cell-depleted T cells, or PBMCs; the material itself was cDNA or gDNA.

The authors' processing: Amplified reference gene primers provided the basis for estimating nucleated cell counts. The assay was immunoSEQ multiplex PCR, and TCRdb's table has in-frame clones only and misses some. The DNA gave D and trimming, while V, J and clone size come from that table. The sample has under 300,000 clones, around 87% seen once. There are 14 residues in the CDR3. V dropped 2 bases and J dropped 8 bases, with 13 bases sitting between them. Per germline, CDR1 SEHNR and CDR2 FQNEAQ (reference sequence). This receptor was obtained from a woman aged 70-85 years with active or convalescent COVID-19. The source material was peripheral blood. This sequence joins TRBV7-9 and TRBJ2-1; possibly TRBD1 for D (6 bases). The CDR3 protein is CASSLRGFGDEQFF. The CDR3 coding sequence is TGTGCCAGCAGCTTAAGGGGGTTTGGGGATGAGCAGTTCTTC.